These 2 T cell receptor beta chains came from one sample sequenced in a study of human T cells and chemical hapten exposure. Time point defined: patch test 3, about 24 weeks after DPC sensitization. Treatment reported: therapeutic diphenylcyclopropenone sensitization with weekly scalp DPC. TCRdb re-derived calls from the RACE reads in MiXCR, one entry per CDR3 protein. The sample records about 120,000 distinct CDR3 sequences, about 11% being singletons. The sequences come from whole blood, collected in connection with sensitization to the hapten diphenylcyclopropenone (DPC). These TCRs come from a woman aged 45-65 years with alopecia areata. Some clones in this sample may be carry-over from other donors' samples.

As regards this clonotype: Given a much more abundant clone one base away, this may be a read error. The V gene is TRBV12-3 or TRBV12-4, the J gene TRBJ2-1; D remains ambiguous. The CDR3 has 13 residues. CDR3 amino acids: CPSSFPARAEQFF. The CDR3 bases are TGTCCCAGCAGTTTTCCCGCCCGGGCTGAGCAGTTCTTC.

This clonotype was picked up many times. The rearrangement uses TRBV6-5 and TRBJ2-7; the D gene could be TRBD1 or TRBD2 (6 bases each). The V end was cut by 4 bases, the J end by 1 base, with 14 bases between. Germline V lookup: CDR1 MNHEY, CDR2 SVGAGI. The CDR3 runs to 15 residues. CDR3 amino acids: CASSSFGGRSYEQYF. CDR3 in DNA: TGTGCCAGCAGTTCGTTCGGGGGCCGTTCCTACGAGCAGTACTTC.